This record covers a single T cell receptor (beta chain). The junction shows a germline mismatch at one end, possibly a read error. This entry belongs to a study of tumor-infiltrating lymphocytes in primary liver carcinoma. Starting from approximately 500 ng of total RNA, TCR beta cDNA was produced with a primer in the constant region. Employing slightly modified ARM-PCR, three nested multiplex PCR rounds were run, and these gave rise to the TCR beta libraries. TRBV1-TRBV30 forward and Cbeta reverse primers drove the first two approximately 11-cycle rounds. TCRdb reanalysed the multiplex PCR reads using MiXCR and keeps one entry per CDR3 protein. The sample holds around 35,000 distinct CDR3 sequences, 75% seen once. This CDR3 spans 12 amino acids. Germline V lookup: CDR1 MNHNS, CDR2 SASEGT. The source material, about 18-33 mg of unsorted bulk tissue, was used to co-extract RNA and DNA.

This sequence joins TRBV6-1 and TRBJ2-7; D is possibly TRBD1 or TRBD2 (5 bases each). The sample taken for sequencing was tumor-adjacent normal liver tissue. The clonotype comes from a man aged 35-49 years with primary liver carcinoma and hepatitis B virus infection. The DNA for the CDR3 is TGTGCCGCTGGGGGACGTTCCTATGAGCAGTACTTC. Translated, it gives CAAGGRSYEQYF.